The next 29 T cell receptor beta chains were all read from a single sample in a study of T cell responses to AZD1222 COVID-19 vaccine. Generated by immunoSEQ multiplex PCR, the TCRdb table keeps only in-frame clones and is missing some. Of 80,000 to 90,000 clones in the sample, approximately 90% were seen once. Here the sequenced sample was peripheral blood, taken on day 0 of MenACWY control vaccination. Receptors were obtained from an adult in good health.

This clone was counted once. The chain combines TRBV30 with TRBJ1-4, with D uncertain. The CDR3 covers 12 residues. Per the germline V gene, CDR1 is GTSNPN and CDR2 is SVGIG (reference sequence). V was pared by 6 bases and J by 6 bases, with 11 bases between. CDR3: CACRGVHEKLFF. The CDR3 nucleotides are TGTGCCTGTCGGGGAGTACATGAAAAACTGTTTTTT. Full variable domain (rest looked up from reference TRBV30 and TRBJ1-4): SQTIHQWPATLVQPVGSPLSLECTVEGTSNPNLYWYRQAAGRGLQLLFYSVGIGQISSEVPQNLSASRPQDRQFILSSKKLLLSDSGFYLCACRGVHEKLFFGSGTQLSVL.

The genes are TRBV14 and TRBJ1-6; D is ambiguous. The germline gives CDR1 SGHDN, CDR2 FVKESK. This CDR3 spans 16 amino acids. Trimming removed 0 bases at V and 10 bases at J, with 16 bases between. The CDR3 here is CASSQDLTSSGSPLHF. The CDR3 DNA sequence: TGTGCCAGCAGCCAAGACTTGACATCCTCGGGATCACCCCTCCACTTT.

This chain links TRBV6-5 with TRBJ2-1, with D unresolved. Trimming pared 2 bases from V and 5 bases from J, leaving 7 bases between. The CDR3 runs to 13 residues. The germline V gene has CDR1 MNHEY and CDR2 SVGAGI. The CDR3: CASSYDFNNEQFF. CDR3 DNA sequence: TGTGCCAGCAGTTACGACTTCAACAATGAGCAGTTCTTC.

This chain uses TRBV13 with TRBJ2-5, with 7 bases aligning to TRBD2. Germline CDR1 is PRHDT and CDR2 is FYEKMQ (reference sequence). The V gene end was trimmed by 5 bases and the J gene end by 5 bases; junction bases not matched to a gene: 2. CDR3 length equals 12 residues. The CDR3 DNA reads TGTGCCAGCAGCCCTAGCGGCGAGACCCAGTACTTC. Amino acid sequence: CASSPSGETQYF. The complete variable domain, with remaining parts taken from reference TRBV13 and TRBJ2-5, reads AAGVIQSPRHLIKEKRETATLKCYPIPRHDTVYWYQQGPGQDPQFLISFYEKMQSDKGSIPDRFSAQQFSDYHSELNMSSLELGDSALYFCASSPSGETQYFGPGTRLLVL.

This chain connects TRBV4-3 to TRBJ2-1; 9 bases match TRBD2. The germline V gene has CDR1 LGHNA and CDR2 YSLEER. The CDR3 covers 15 residues. J gave up 9 bases and V 4 bases, and 10 bases lay outside the gene matches. CDR3 in DNA: TGCGCCAGCAGCCCCATAGCGGGAGCGGTGGGTGAGCAGTTCTTC. This gives the protein CASSPIAGAVGEQFF.

The rearrangement uses TRBV6-5 and TRBJ2-2; D is unresolved. The V gene lost 8 bases and the J gene lost 6 bases, with 16 bases spanning the gap. Germline V CDR1 and CDR2: MNHEY, SVGAGI. The CDR3 sequence is 14 residues long. The CDR3 coding sequence is TGTGCCAGCCTACCCTCCAGGCGAGCCGGGGAGCTGTTTTTT. It specifies CASLPSRRAGELFF.

The rearrangement links TRBV6-2 or TRBV6-3 to TRBJ1-2, with 7 bases that match TRBD1. This CDR3 has 14 residues. The germline gives CDR1 MNHEY, CDR2 SVGEGT. The trim removed 2 bases at V and 4 bases at J, leaving 4 bases unmatched. The CDR3 DNA sequence: TGTGCCAGCAGTTACATGAGGGGGCCCTATGGCTACACCTTC. This codes for CASSYMRGPYGYTF.

The chain carries TRBV27 and TRBJ2-5; D not certain. Germline V lookup: CDR1 MNHEY, CDR2 SMNVEV (reference sequence). Trimming removed 5 bases at V and 5 bases at J, with 18 bases between. This CDR3 comprises 15 residues. The CDR3 reads CASSTATGTGETQYF. The DNA for the CDR3 is TGTGCCAGCAGTACGGCGACGGGCACCGGGGAGACCCAGTACTTC.

The chain links TRBV7-8 to TRBJ2-7; D remains unclear. V lost 7 bases and J 2 bases, leaving 15 bases between the germline ends. Germline lookup yields CDR1 SGHVS and CDR2 FQNEAQ. This CDR3 region has 14 residues. The DNA for the CDR3 is TGTGCCAGCAAGGCTGTACCCTCGACCTACGAGCAGTACTTC. Protein: CASKAVPSTYEQYF. Variable domain in full (rest from reference TRBV7-8 and TRBJ2-7): GAGVSQSPRYKVAKRGQDVALRCDPISGHVSLFWYQQALGQGPEFLTYFQNEAQLDKSGLPSDRFFAERPEGSVSTLKIQRTQQEDSAVYLCASKAVPSTYEQYFGPGTRLTVT.

This clone was detected only once. The chain links TRBV11-2 to TRBJ2-5; D gene ambiguous. This CDR3 has 12 amino acids. V lost 0 bases to trimming and J lost 4 bases, with 3 bases between them. Germline V gene lookup returns CDR1 SGHAT and CDR2 FQNNGV. This CDR3 is CASSLDGETQYF. The CDR3 DNA is TGTGCCAGCAGCTTAGACGGAGAGACCCAGTACTTC. The full variable domain, rest sourced from reference TRBV11-2 and TRBJ2-5, is EAGVAQSPRYKIIEKRQSVAFWCNPISGHATLYWYQQILGQGPKLLIQFQNNGVVDDSQLPKDRFSAERLKGVDSTLKIQPAKLEDSAVYLCASSLDGETQYFGPGTRLLVL.

The chain has TRBV7-9 and TRBJ1-4; D ambiguous. Germline CDR1 reads SEHNR; CDR2 reads FQNEAQ (reference sequence). This CDR3 comprises 12 residues. Trimming took off 8 bases at V and 8 bases at J, with 12 bases between the two ends. CDR3 residues: CASLSMNEKLFF. For the CDR3, the DNA is TGTGCCAGCCTAAGTATGAACGAAAAACTGTTTTTT.

The chain joins TRBV30 to TRBJ2-3; D might be TRBD1 or TRBD2, each matching 5 bases. Germline V gene data show CDR1 as GTSNPN and CDR2 as SVGIG (reference sequence). The CDR3 totals 14 residues. V lost 4 bases, J lost 3 bases, and 14 bases lay in between. The CDR3 sequence: CAWTRDHVTDTQYF. CDR3 nucleotides: TGTGCCTGGACCCGGGACCACGTTACAGATACGCAGTATTTT.

This clone has a single count. The chain links TRBV9 to TRBJ1-3; 7 bases line up with TRBD1. The CDR3 runs 16 residues. J lost 4 bases, V lost 4 bases, and 11 bases had no gene match. From germline, CDR1 is SGDLS and CDR2 YYNGEE. The CDR3 coding sequence is TGTGCCAGCAGCTCCTACCAGGGGGGACAAGGAAACACCATATATTTT. It translates to CASSSYQGGQGNTIYF.

This chain uses TRBV7-2 with TRBJ2-7; 7 bases align to TRBD2. The CDR3 is 14 amino acids. V gave up 5 bases and J gave up 2 bases; unmatched junction bases: 6. CDR1 is SGHTA, CDR2 FQGNSA, per germline. The CDR3 spells CASSPWSGAYEQYF. The CDR3 DNA is TGTGCCAGCAGCCCCTGGAGCGGGGCCTACGAGCAGTACTTC.

This chain connects TRBV28 to TRBJ2-7; the D is unclear. V lost 5 bases and J lost 5, with 10 bases in between. Germline V gene sequence: CDR1 MDHEN, CDR2 SYDVKM. CDR3 length equals 12 residues. CDR3 residues: CASSPSHDEQYF. The DNA for the CDR3 is TGTGCCAGCAGTCCCTCCCACGACGAGCAGTACTTC. Complete variable domain (other parts from reference TRBV28 and TRBJ2-7): DVKVTQSSRYLVKRTGEKVFLECVQDMDHENMFWYRQDPGLGLRLIYFSYDVKMKEKGDIPEGYSVSREKKERFSLILESASTNQTSMYLCASSPSHDEQYFGPGTRLTVT.

The chain has TRBV27 and TRBJ2-1; 8 positions agree with TRBD2. The CDR3 contains 15 residues. The V gene's germline CDR1 is MNHEY and CDR2 SMNVEV (reference sequence). V lost 2 bases and J lost 4; bases outside the gene matches: 4. The CDR3: CASSLTSGSYNEQFF. The CDR3 DNA reads TGTGCCAGCAGTTTAACTAGCGGCTCTTACAATGAGCAGTTCTTC.

This rearrangement joins TRBV7-8 to TRBJ1-2; 10 bases map to TRBD1. The CDR3 sequence is 16 residues long. The J segment lost 3 bases and the V segment lost 1 base, leaving 5 bases of the junction unmatched. Per the germline V gene, CDR1 is SGHVS and CDR2 is FQNEAQ. The CDR3 loop is CASSLVGQGRDYGYTF. For the CDR3, the DNA is TGTGCCAGCAGCTTAGTGGGACAGGGGAGGGACTATGGCTACACCTTC.

V is TRBV20-1 and J is TRBJ1-2; 7 bases are a match to TRBD1. V was clipped by 5 bases and J by 8 bases; unmatched bases: 2. There are 10 residues in the CDR3. The germline V gene has CDR1 DFQATT and CDR2 SNEGSKA (reference sequence). CDR3 region: CSAVRGGYTF. The DNA of the CDR3 is TGCAGTGCTGTCAGGGGGGGCTACACCTTC.

The chain combines TRBV7-3 with TRBJ2-1; TRBD2 is a possible D gene (6 bases). The germline V gene encodes CDR1 SGHTA and CDR2 FQGTGA. The V end was cut by 6 bases, the J end by 15 bases, with 18 bases between. The CDR3 contains 12 residues. The CDR3 region has the DNA TGTGCCAGCAGGAGTCGGGAGACTGAACGGTTCTTC. It encodes CASRSRETERFF. Complete variable domain (other parts from reference TRBV7-3 and TRBJ2-1): GAGVSQTPSNKVTEKGKYVELRCDPISGHTALYWYRQSLGQGPEFLIYFQGTGAADDSGLPNDRFFAVRPEGSVSTLKIQRTERGDSAVYLCASRSRETERFFGPGTRLTVL.

This clone was counted once. The chain combines TRBV3-1 (or the pseudogene TRBV3-2) with TRBJ2-7; D unclear. The germline CDR1 and CDR2 sequences are LGHDT and YNNKEL (reference sequence). Trimming cost V 3 bases and J 5 bases, with 11 bases left between them. The CDR3 sequence is 13 residues long. The CDR3 nucleotides read TGTGCCAGCAGCCATGAAAGGGCCCACGAGCAGTACTTC. Translation gives CASSHERAHEQYF.

V is TRBV11-3 and J is TRBJ2-7; D unresolved. The germline V and J ends were trimmed by 5 bases and 0 bases, with 8 bases remaining between them. The CDR3 covers 13 residues. Germline V gene sequence: CDR1 SGHNT, CDR2 YENEEA. CDR3 DNA: TGTGCCAGCAGCCCATCCTACTCCTACGAGCAGTACTTC. Translated: CASSPSYSYEQYF.

The DNA of the CDR3 is TGTGCCAGACAGACCGACGGCTCTGGGGCCAACGTCCTGACTTTC. Its translation is CARQTDGSGANVLTF. J is TRBJ2-6 and V is TRBV2, with unresolved D. This CDR3 has 15 residues. Trimming left V 9 bases short and J 0 bases short, with 12 bases between. Germline assignment: CDR1 SNHLY and CDR2 FYNNEI.

The chain joins TRBV3-1 (or the pseudogene TRBV3-2) to TRBJ2-7, with D maybe TRBD1 (6 bases). Germline assignment: CDR1 LGHDT and CDR2 YNNKEL (reference sequence). This CDR3 has 14 amino acids. The V gene lost 1 base and the J gene lost 1 base, with 8 bases spanning the gap. The CDR3 protein is CASSQGTESYEQYF. The CDR3 DNA is TGTGCCAGCAGCCAAGGGACAGAGTCCTACGAGCAGTACTTC.

The chain joins TRBV6-5 to TRBJ1-1; D is ambiguous. CDR1 is MNHEY, CDR2 SVGAGI, per germline. Trimming pared 2 bases from V and 0 bases from J, leaving 10 bases between. The CDR3 has 15 amino acids. CDR3 sequence reads: CASSYRANMNTEAFF. The CDR3 coding sequence is TGTGCCAGCAGTTACAGGGCTAATATGAACACTGAAGCTTTCTTT.

The rearrangement uses TRBV30 and TRBJ1-5; D possibly corresponds to TRBD1 (5 bases). V was cut by 0 bases and J by 1 base, with 13 bases left in between. From germline, CDR1 is GTSNPN and CDR2 SVGIG (reference sequence). This CDR3 comprises 16 residues. This chain's CDR3 is CAWSVRGVGSNQPQHF. The CDR3 coding sequence is TGTGCCTGGAGTGTACGAGGGGTAGGGAGCAATCAGCCCCAGCATTTT.

The genes are TRBV29-1 and TRBJ1-5, with D tentatively TRBD1 (5 bases). V was cut by 5 bases and J by 9 bases, with 17 bases left in between. The CDR3 totals 13 residues. Looked up from germline, CDR1 is SQVTM and CDR2 is ANQGSEA. The DNA of the CDR3 is TGCAGCGTTTCTGGGACCCGGGGTGGGCCCCAGCATTTT. It specifies CSVSGTRGGPQHF.

This clone occurred once. The chain joins TRBV4-3 to TRBJ2-1, with a tentative D call TRBD2 (5 bases). This CDR3 spans 15 amino acids. From germline, CDR1 is LGHNA and CDR2 YSLEER. V gave up 0 bases and J gave up 8 bases, with 14 bases separating them. CDR3 protein: CASSQDWASWDEQFF. CDR3 DNA: TGCGCCAGCAGCCAAGATTGGGCTAGCTGGGATGAGCAGTTCTTC.

This rearrangement joins TRBV9 to TRBJ1-3; a weak D match, TRBD1 (6 bases). The CDR3 is made up of 16 amino acids. Germline assignment: CDR1 SGDLS and CDR2 YYNGEE. The V and J ends lost 0 bases and 0 bases respectively, with 10 bases between them. The CDR3 is CASSVDMGASGNTIYF. The CDR3 DNA follows: TGTGCCAGCAGCGTAGATATGGGGGCCTCTGGAAACACCATATATTTT.

V gene TRBV30 combines with J gene TRBJ1-2; D gene uncertain. The CDR3 extends over 13 amino acids. The germline V and J ends were trimmed by 4 bases and 7 bases, with 16 bases remaining between them. Germline V gene data show CDR1 as GTSNPN and CDR2 as SVGIG (reference sequence). The CDR3 sequence is CAWIKPNGVGYTF. The CDR3 DNA is TGTGCCTGGATAAAGCCCAACGGGGTTGGCTACACCTTC. The whole variable domain, filled in from reference TRBV30 and TRBJ1-2, reads SQTIHQWPATLVQPVGSPLSLECTVEGTSNPNLYWYRQAAGRGLQLLFYSVGIGQISSEVPQNLSASRPQDRQFILSSKKLLLSDSGFYLCAWIKPNGVGYTFGSGTRLTVV.